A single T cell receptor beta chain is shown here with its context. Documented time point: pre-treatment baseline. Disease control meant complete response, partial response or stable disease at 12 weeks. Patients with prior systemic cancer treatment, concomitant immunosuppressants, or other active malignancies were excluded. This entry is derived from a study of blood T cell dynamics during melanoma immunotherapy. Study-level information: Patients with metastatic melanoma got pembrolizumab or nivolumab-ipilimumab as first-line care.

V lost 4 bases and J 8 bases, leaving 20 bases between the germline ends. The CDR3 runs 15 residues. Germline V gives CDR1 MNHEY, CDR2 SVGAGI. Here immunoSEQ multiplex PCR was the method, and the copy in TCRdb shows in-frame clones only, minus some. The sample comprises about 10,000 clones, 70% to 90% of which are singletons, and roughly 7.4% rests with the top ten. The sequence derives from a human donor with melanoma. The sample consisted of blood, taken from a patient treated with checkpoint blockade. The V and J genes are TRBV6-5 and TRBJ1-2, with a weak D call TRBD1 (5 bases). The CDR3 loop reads CASSSRLGGAEGYTF. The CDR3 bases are TGTGCCAGCAGTTCCCGATTGGGAGGGGCGGAAGGCTACACCTTC.